This TCR beta chain comes out of a study of T cell repertoires in cytomegalovirus infection. At the level of the study: Indications came from public TCR beta signatures; they pointed to CMV infection and to a matching HLA type. Study conclusions and caveats: CMV-specific HLA-C-restricted TCR beta clonotypes dominated the ex vivo response. Frequencies of public TCR beta families were cumulated, and this identified carriers of CMV plus the relevant HLA.

Ten or more counts support this clonotype. Its antigen is currently unknown. One entry per CDR3 protein results from TCRdb running MiXCR on the reads. Of hundreds of thousands of distinct CDR3 sequences in the sample, approximately 10% were seen once. This TCR was sampled from a human donor in good health (CMV status not recorded). Some clones in this sample may be carry-over from other donors' samples. Sequenced input: PBMCs.

Here the CDR3 reads CASTPISEDTQYF. The CDR3 DNA sequence: TGTGCCAGCACCCCTATCTCGGAGGATACGCAGTATTTT. The chain uses TRBV27 and TRBJ2-3; D gene uncertain. Trimming pared 7 bases from V and 6 bases from J, leaving 14 bases between. The CDR3 runs 13 residues. Germline V gene lookup returns CDR1 MNHEY and CDR2 SMNVEV (reference sequence).